A selection of T cell receptor beta chains follows, all from one sample in a study of vaccination and CD4 T cells after COVID-19. These TCRs are of unknown antigen specificity. One entry per CDR3 protein results from TCRdb running MiXCR on the PCR reads. The data hold 3,500 to 4,500 distinct CDR3 sequences, with roughly a fifth observed a single time. Source material: CD4+ T cells from blood, cultured in vitro. All receptors come from a human donor who had recovered from COVID-19. Both conserved end residues are part of each CDR3. A D gene is named only where the DNA matches it firmly. Some rows mark clone size as missing; the rest say once, few, many or name a class of expanded clone.

>TRBJ2-1|TRBV7-9|few|TRBD1
TGTGCCAGCAGCAAAGACAGGGGGCAGTACAATGAGCAGTTCTTC
CASSKDRGQYNEQFF
>TRBJ2-5|TRBV5-1|-|-
TGCGCCAGCAGCTTGGGTTCAGAGACCCAGTACTTC
CASSLGSETQYF
>TRBJ2-2|TRBV7-9|few|-
TGTGCCAGCAGCCTGCGCGGTACCGGGGAGCTGTTTTTT
CASSLRGTGELFF
>TRBJ2-7|TRBV5-3|-|TRBD1
TGTGCCAGAAGGATAGGGACAGGGACCGAGCAGTACTTC
CARRIGTGTEQYF
>TRBJ2-3|TRBV20-1|medium-sized|TRBD2
TGCAGTGCCCCTCCCATGGGACTAGCGGGAGCAGATACGCAGTATTTT
CSAPPMGLAGADTQYF
>TRBJ2-5|TRBV20-1|-|TRBD1
TGCAGTGCTTCCGTCAGGGGGCTGGGAGAGACCCAGTACTTC
CSASVRGLGETQYF
>TRBJ2-3|TRBV6-4|few|-
TGTGCCAGCAGTTCCTTCCGACTAGGGACGCAGTATTTT
CASSSFRLGTQYF
>TRBJ2-7|TRBV12-3/TRBV12-4|-|-
TGTGCCAGCAGTTTAGGGATATGGGGCGAGCAGTACTTC
CASSLGIWGEQYF
>TRBJ1-5|TRBV7-9|few|-
TGTGCCAGCAGCTTACAGGGCCCCAATCAGCCCCAGCATTTT
CASSLQGPNQPQHF
>TRBJ1-1|TRBV20-1|-|-
TGCAGTGCTAGGGGTAGTAATAAAATGAACACTGAAGCTTTCTTT
CSARGSNKMNTEAFF
>TRBJ1-5|TRBV6-5|-|-
TGTGCCAGCAGTTACTCCCGAAATCAGCCCCAGCATTTT
CASSYSRNQPQHF
>TRBJ1-1|TRBV11-2|few|-
TGTGCCAGCAGCTCGTCCGGGACACCCTGGGGGAACACTGAAGCTTTCTTT
CASSSSGTPWGNTEAFF
>TRBJ1-1|TRBV7-8|medium-sized|-
TGTGCCAGCAGCCCGCGGGAGGGGAACACTGAAGCTTTCTTT
CASSPREGNTEAFF
>TRBJ2-6|TRBV7-3|-|-
TGTGCCAGCAGCTTAGATCTCTCTGGGGCCAACGTCCTGACTTTC
CASSLDLSGANVLTF
>TRBJ1-2|TRBV20-1|medium-sized|TRBD1
TGCAGTGCTAGAGTCCCGGGACAGGGAATAACCGGCTACACCTTC
CSARVPGQGITGYTF
>TRBJ2-2|TRBV19|few|-
TGTGCCAGTAGTACGCGGACGGCCTGGGAGCTGTTTTTT
CASSTRTAWELFF
>TRBJ2-1|TRBV20-1|few|TRBD2
TGCAGTGCCAAGGGACTAGCGGGGGCTTCCTACAATGAGCAGTTCTTC
CSAKGLAGASYNEQFF
>TRBJ2-1|TRBV5-1|few|TRBD2
TGCGCCAGCAGCTTCGGTGCGGGAGGGGTGGGGGAGCAGTTCTTC
CASSFGAGGVGEQFF
>TRBJ2-2|TRBV6-1|few|-
TGTGCCAGCAGTGGAGCCGGAGCCGGGGAGCTGTTTTTT
CASSGAGAGELFF
>TRBJ2-7|TRBV12-3/TRBV12-4|few|-
TGTGCCAGCAGTTTGAAGGCCGGGGACTACGAGCAGTACTTC
CASSLKAGDYEQYF
>TRBJ2-5|TRBV20-1|few|TRBD1
TGCAGTGCGCGCAGGGGGTTCCAAGAGACCCAGTACTTC
CSARRGFQETQYF
>TRBJ2-6|TRBV27|few|-
TGTGCCAGCAGTCATAGCTCTGGGGCCAACGTCCTGACTTTC
CASSHSSGANVLTF
>TRBJ1-2|TRBV2|-|TRBD1
TGTGCCAGCAGTCGGGGACAGAACTATGGCTACACCTTC
CASSRGQNYGYTF
>TRBJ1-2|TRBV6-1|few|-
TGTGCCAGCAGGAGGCCAGGGGAGCAGGGCTACACCTTC
CASRRPGEQGYTF
>TRBJ1-2|TRBV6-5|-|-
TGTGCCAGCAGTTACTCTAGAAGTAACGGCTACACCTTC
CASSYSRSNGYTF
>TRBJ1-1|TRBV18|few|TRBD1
TGTGCCAGCTCATCCGGGACAGGGTCGGTGGAAGCTTTCTTT
CASSSGTGSVEAFF
>TRBJ1-3|TRBV14|few|TRBD1
TGTGCCAGCAGTGCCGGGACAGTAGCCTCTGGAAACACCATATATTTT
CASSAGTVASGNTIYF
>TRBJ2-3|TRBV19|few|TRBD2
TGTGCCAGTAGTATTCGAGCGGGGGGCCGGGGAGATACGCAGTATTTT
CASSIRAGGRGDTQYF
>TRBJ1-2|TRBV27|medium-sized|TRBD1
TGTGCCAGCAGTGGACAGGGGGACTATGGCTACACCTTC
CASSGQGDYGYTF
>TRBJ1-2|TRBV27|medium-sized|-
TGTGCCAGCAGTTTGAGGGGGGCGCAGGGCTACACCTTC
CASSLRGAQGYTF
>TRBJ2-3|TRBV2|few|-
TGTGCCAGCAGTAATTTTCAGCCCACAGATACGCAGTATTTT
CASSNFQPTDTQYF
>TRBJ1-3|TRBV18|-|-
TGTGCCAGCTCACCAGGGTCCGGAAACACCATATATTTT
CASSPGSGNTIYF
>TRBJ1-1|TRBV9|-|-
TGTGCCAGCAGCGTAGTGGACAGCGGTAACACTGAAGCTTTCTTT
CASSVVDSGNTEAFF
>TRBJ1-1|TRBV2|medium-sized|-
TGTGCCAGCAAGGTTGGGGGCCCTGAAGCTTTCTTT
CASKVGGPEAFF
>TRBJ1-2|TRBV18|-|-
TGTGCCGGCTCACGATTAGAGGGAGATGGTGGCTACACCTTC
CAGSRLEGDGGYTF